The entry that follows covers one TCR beta chain sequence. This clone was seen a handful of times. This receptor's antigen is unknown. No base quality information exists; no much larger clone differs at one position. This entry belongs to a study of shared clonotypes between healthy human individuals (dated by TCRdb to about 2020). General notes on the study: A couple of women and a few men aged 18 to 49 years were included in the cohort. For each donor, CD4 naive and CD4 memory were each run on three plates, CD8 naive on two plates, and CD8 memory on one plate. The study deeply sequenced blood TCR repertoires of several healthy adults to estimate repertoire size and the extent of clonotype sharing between individuals. Different laboratories and diverse techniques were used to prepare libraries and sequence TCR repertoires, to increase sequencing depth and limit assay-specific biases. Each donor's leukapheresis produced roughly between roughly 0.85 and 9.5 billion PBMCs.

Using the deep immunoSEQ assay, TCR CDR3 regions were amplified from genomic DNA by multiplex PCR. Genomic DNA extracted from each cell subset was distributed evenly over all wells of several immunoSEQ 96-well plates, and each plate served as one replicate. Each replicate PCR for sorted subsets received about 0.2 ug genomic DNA, equal to tens of thousands of T cell genomes. The purified libraries were quantified using a Qubit 3.0 fluorometer, sized with a Bioanalyzer 2100, and then quantified again using the KAPA Library Quantification kit. Each immunoSEQ 96-well plate was sequenced on its own single-read 150-cycle Illumina NextSeq 550 flow cell. Per the authors' processing: Because the immunoSEQ output included only junctional sequences and no quality scores, the filtering could not be the same as the filtering used for full-length reads. To assign V/J genes and CDR3, sequences were annotated using PyIR, a Python wrapper for IgBLAST v1.9, with IMGT germline references. Any read was removed if the V/J assignment was weak (E-value above 1e-6), the CDR3 was missing, or the read contained stop codons, out-of-frame junctions, or ambiguous translated residues. V3J clonotypes were defined as sequences sharing the same inferred V gene, J gene, and CDR3 amino acid sequence. The percentage overlap between two repertoires was calculated by dividing the number of shared unique clonotypes by the size of the smaller repertoire. RTK rarefaction, the Chao1 estimator, and Recon v2.1 estimates of unobserved clonotypes were used to assess repertoire richness. Generation probabilities were computed with OLGA for all TCRbeta clonotypes obtained by the gDNA method from a handful of donors. Entries here come from immuneACCESS through TCRdb and include only in-frame sequences with V and J called. Some clones fail to appear in such tables; in the studies checked, an unresolved V gene covers under half of the shortfall, and the cause of the remainder is unknown. V and J calls and clone size come straight from that table; D and trimming were deduced from the DNA. Present in this sample are 2.5 million or so clones, approximately 94% of which were seen just once. The biggest ten clones account for around 0.14% of the sample.

The investigation overall reported the following: Across a few donors, 4.5% to 6.5% of naive CD4, more than 3% of naive CD8, 2.3% of memory CD4, and about 0.4% of memory CD8 clonotypes were shared. Sampling was limited to blood, and TCR repertoires in tissue likely differ from TCR repertoires in blood. Even with the large sequencing depth, rarefaction of the sorted-subset datasets indicated that sequencing was incomplete. Based on pairwise subsampling, the degree of clonotype sharing among donors was expected to be affected by sequencing depth. Compared with non-shared clonotypes, clonotypes shared by all four sorted-subset donors had higher generation probabilities. Naive subsets generally had larger estimated clonotype richness than memory subsets. The small number of donors limited the genetic and exposure-history diversity represented.

The CDR3 sequence holds 15 residues, the cysteine and phenylalanine included. Only the CDR3 DNA is retained, 45 bases long and in frame from the first base. Deletion took 0 bases off V and 6 bases off J, with a span of 10 bases between the germline ends. Per the germline V gene (reference sequence), SGHNT is the CDR1 and YYREEE is the CDR2. Donors were healthy HIV-negative adults with no recently reported acute infections or vaccinations. Every donor was a Caucasian adult residing in Nashville, Tennessee, USA. CD4+ T cells were enriched through magnetic negative selection, after which naive cells were positively selected on CD45RA and the remaining negative fraction served as the memory subset. After blood collection by leukapheresis, PBMCs were isolated using Ficoll-Histopaque density gradient centrifugation and then cryopreserved in the vapor phase of liquid nitrogen. Analytical flow cytometry was used to check the purity and quantity of every magnetically sorted T cell population. Each sorted fraction had its genomic DNA isolated and then quantified by UV absorbance on a Nanodrop 2000c.

Here the chain combines TRBV5-4 and TRBJ1-6; the D gene remains uncertain. The origin of this receptor is a man aged 18 to 30 in good health. Sequences were obtained from naive CD4+ T cells sorted from blood. The sample's cell subset or site label, decoded: CD45RA+ positively selected. The DNA sequence is as follows: TGTGCCAGCAGCTTGGTGTCTACGGGTAATTCACCCCTCCACTTT. The encoded protein is CASSLVSTGNSPLHF. Reference TRBV5-4 and TRBJ1-6 proteins supply the regions before and after the CDR3; the full variable domain is: ETGVTQSPTHLIKTRGQQVTLRCSSQSGHNTVSWYQQALGQGPQFIFQYYREEENGRGNFPPRFSGLQFPNYSSELNVNALELDDSALYLCASSLVSTGNSPLHFGNGTRLTVT.